This T cell receptor (beta chain) was sequenced in a study of T cells in Graves' hyperthyroidism and ophthalmopathy. General study points: Blood shared most expanded thyroid clonotypes above 0.001.

TCR beta CDR3 regions were amplified from RNA transcripts. When the TCR CDR3 underwent first-round RT-PCR, the HTBI primer set was used. TCRdb independently ran MiXCR on the multiplex PCR reads; one entry per CDR3 protein. This table holds 300,000 to 450,000 distinct CDR3 sequences, around a quarter found once. Over 18 months, lack of ophthalmopathy progression marked Graves' hyperthyroidism as stable. Among the patients, aged 18 to 65, hyperthyroidism was newly diagnosed and had lasted under 2 months. Fresh peripheral blood, about 9.6 ml, yielded the PBMCs. The V end was cut by 5 bases, the J end by 7 bases, with 23 bases between. CDR1 and CDR2 from the germline V gene are SGHRS and YFSETQ. CDR3 size: 16 residues. This clonotype occurred a few times. The antigen remains undetermined.

This chain connects TRBV5-1 to TRBJ2-3; the D call may be TRBD1 or TRBD2 (6 bases each). Sequencing input: blood. The clonotype was recovered from a man between 45 and 60 years old with Graves' hyperthyroidism. CDR3 sequence: CASRWEVGAGSNTQYF. In DNA, the CDR3 is TGCGCCAGCAGGTGGGAGGTGGGGGCAGGGTCAAATACGCAGTATTTT. Based on the CDR3 plus reference TRBV5-1 and TRBJ2-3, the full variable domain is KAGVTQTPRYLIKTRGQQVTLSCSPISGHRSVSWYQQTPGQGLQFLFEYFSETQRNKGNFPGRFSGRQFSNSRSEMNVSTLELGDSALYLCASRWEVGAGSNTQYFGPGTRLTVL.